Presented here are 19 T cell receptor beta chains from one specimen sequenced in a study of beta chain features in type 1 diabetes. All of the isolated RNA was reverse transcribed, so expressed TCRB transcripts were sequenced. Clones were sequenced by immunoSEQ multiplex PCR, and TCRdb holds only the in-frame ones, with some missing. Of about 930,000 clones detected, under 20% appear once; the ten largest clones hold 0.023%. The sample was naive CD4+ T cells from blood. Source of these receptors: a woman aged 18-29 years in good health.

About this clone: The identical CDR3 is also encoded by other nucleotide sequences in the sample. This chain uses TRBV7-9 with TRBJ2-3; D is unresolved. CDR3 length: 14 amino acids. CDR1 is SEHNR, CDR2 FQNEAQ, per germline (reference sequence). V lost 1 base and J 0 bases, leaving 5 bases between the germline ends. The DNA for the CDR3 is TGTGCCAGCAGCTTAGATAGGAGCACAGATACGCAGTATTTT. Its translation is CASSLDRSTDTQYF.

This clone was counted between two and nine times. The genes are TRBV27 and TRBJ1-1, with a weak D call TRBD1 (6 bases). Germline V lookup: CDR1 MNHEY, CDR2 SMNVEV (reference sequence). Trimming cost V 2 bases and J 4 bases, with 14 bases left between them. The CDR3 totals 15 residues. The CDR3 region has the DNA TGTGCCAGCAGTTTACAGGGGAATACGGCCACTGAAGCTTTCTTT. This sequence encodes CASSLQGNTATEAFF.

V is TRBV28 and J is TRBJ2-7, with D perhaps matching TRBD1 (5 bases). The germline CDR1 and CDR2 sequences are MDHEN and SYDVKM. The V gene lost 7 bases and the J gene lost 3 bases, with 7 bases spanning the gap. The CDR3 is made up of 11 amino acids. CDR3 sequence: CASNQGYEQYF. CDR3 nucleotides: TGTGCCAGCAATCAGGGCTACGAGCAGTACTTC.

This clone was seen only a few times. The chain combines TRBV5-1 with TRBJ2-1, with TRBD1 matching 9 bases. V was pared by 0 bases and J by 7 bases, with 5 bases of the junction left unmatched. The CDR3 extends over 15 amino acids. CDR1 and CDR2 from the germline V gene are SGHRS and YFSETQ. The CDR3 bases are TGCGCCAGCAGCTTGGAGACAGGGGGTAAAAATGAGCAGTTCTTC. It is translated as CASSLETGGKNEQFF.

This clone has a handful of counts. The chain links TRBV11-3 to TRBJ2-2, with 7 bases aligning to TRBD1. CDR3 length equals 15 residues. Trimming took 1 base from V and 7 from J; bases not matched to a gene: 6. In germline, CDR1 is SGHNT, CDR2 YENEEA. The CDR3 region has the DNA TGTGCCAGCAGCTTAGCCAGGGGGAAAGGCGGGGAGCTGTTTTTT. As protein: CASSLARGKGGELFF. The full variable domain, rest sourced from reference TRBV11-3 and TRBJ2-2, is EAGVVQSPRYKIIEKKQPVAFWCNPISGHNTLYWYLQNLGQGPELLIRYENEEAVDDSQLPKDRFSAERLKGVDSTLKIQPAELGDSAVYLCASSLARGKGGELFFGEGSRLTVL.

This clone showed up just a few times. At the DNA level, this CDR3 is encoded by other sequences in the same sample as well. J is TRBJ1-1 and V is TRBV5-1; 8 bases line up with TRBD1. The V and J ends lost 4 bases and 4 bases, in that order; junction bases with no gene match: 3. CDR3 length equals 13 residues. Germline V gene lookup returns CDR1 SGHRS and CDR2 YFSETQ. CDR3 nucleotides: TGCGCCAGCAGCCTTACAGGGGGCACTGAAGCTTTCTTT. As protein: CASSLTGGTEAFF.

The rearrangement uses TRBV27 and TRBJ2-5; TRBD1 matches 8 bases. Germline V gene sequence: CDR1 MNHEY, CDR2 SMNVEV (reference sequence). V lost 6 bases to trimming and J lost 3 bases; unmatched junction nucleotides: 9. The CDR3 extends over 15 amino acids. CDR3 bases: TGTGCCAGCAGAGAACCGACAGGGGAGGAAGAGACCCAGTACTTC. Translation gives CASREPTGEEETQYF.

The genes are TRBV11-1 and TRBJ2-1, with D unclear. Trimming took off 4 bases at V and 2 bases at J, with 9 bases between the two ends. Germline lookup yields CDR1 SGHAT and CDR2 FQDESV (reference sequence). CDR3 length: 14 residues. CDR3 in DNA: TGTGCCAGCAGCTCGTCAACGACCTACAATGAGCAGTTCTTC. Translated: CASSSSTTYNEQFF.

This chain connects TRBV28 to TRBJ2-1, with a possible D match to TRBD2 (6 bases). V was clipped by 10 bases and J by 6 bases, with 10 bases between them. The CDR3 extends over 11 amino acids. Per germline, CDR1 MDHEN and CDR2 SYDVKM. The CDR3 loop is CATGGINEQFF. The CDR3 nucleotides read TGTGCCACCGGGGGAATCAATGAGCAGTTCTTC.

In DNA form, the CDR3 reads TGTGCCAGCAGCTACGGGACAGTCAATGAGCAGTTCTTC. Translating it yields CASSYGTVNEQFF. The chain employs TRBV9 and TRBJ2-1, with 7 bases aligning to TRBD1. After removal of 4 bases from V and 6 bases from J, the junction contained 4 bases not matched to a gene. Germline CDR1 and CDR2: SGDLS and YYNGEE. The CDR3 is 13 residues long.

This clone was observed a handful of times. The V gene is TRBV7-9, the J gene TRBJ2-4, with D maybe TRBD1 (6 bases). Germline assignment: CDR1 SEHNR and CDR2 FQNEAQ (reference sequence). V lost 10 bases to trimming and J lost 11 bases, with 18 bases between them. The CDR3 extends over 12 amino acids. CDR3 coding DNA: TGTGCCACCGACCCCGATGGGACATTTCAGTACTTC. As protein: CATDPDGTFQYF. Full variable domain (remainder filled in from reference TRBV7-9 and TRBJ2-4): DTGVSQNPRHKITKRGQNVTFRCDPISEHNRLYWYRQTLGQGPEFLTYFQNEAQLEKSRLLSDRFSAERPKGSFSTLEIQRTEQGDSAMYLCATDPDGTFQYFGAGTRLSVL.

This clone occurred a few times. The chain joins TRBV7-3 to TRBJ2-1; D possibly corresponds to TRBD2 (5 bases). V lost 5 bases and J 6 bases, leaving 17 bases between the germline ends. CDR3 length equals 15 residues. Germline CDR1 is SGHTA and CDR2 is FQGTGA. The CDR3 DNA is TGTGCCAGCAGCCCTACCGGGAATAAGTTCAATGAGCAGTTCTTC. Its protein is CASSPTGNKFNEQFF.

This clone appeared a few times. The V gene is TRBV2, the J gene TRBJ1-4; D unresolved. Germline-derived CDR1 and CDR2 are SNHLY and FYNNEI. The germline V and J ends were trimmed by 8 bases and 8 bases, with 6 bases remaining between them. CDR3 length: 10 residues. For the CDR3, the DNA is TGTGCCAGCCGCCTCGAAAAACTGTTTTTT. Translation: CASRLEKLFF.

Note on this clone: At one boundary the junction diverges from the germline segment, which might be a read error. The chain links TRBV7-7 to TRBJ2-1; D assignment may be TRBD1 or TRBD2 (5 bases each). Germline V lookup: CDR1 SSHAT, CDR2 FNYEAQ (reference sequence). CDR3 size: 14 residues. The CDR3 sequence: CASSLGRGRHEQFF. CDR3 bases: TGTGCTAGCAGCTTAGGCCGGGGACGACATGAGCAGTTCTTC. Variable domain in full (rest from reference TRBV7-7 and TRBJ2-1): GAGVSQSPRYKVTKRGQDVTLRCDPISSHATLYWYQQALGQGPEFLTYFNYEAQPDKSGLPSDRFSAERPEGSISTLTIQRTEQRDSAMYRCASSLGRGRHEQFFGPGTRLTVL.

V usage is TRBV6-5 and J usage is TRBJ1-5; TRBD1 aligns across 7 bases. The germline V gene has CDR1 MNHEY and CDR2 SVGAGI. CDR3 length: 13 amino acids. V shed 9 bases, J shed 6 bases, and the junction held 8 bases outside the gene matches. CDR3 DNA sequence: TGTGCCAGTGGTTCGACAGGGCCTCAGCCCCAGCATTTT. It translates to CASGSTGPQPQHF.

This chain uses TRBV6-4 with TRBJ2-4; 8 nucleotides match TRBD1. After removal of 6 bases from V and 0 bases from J, the junction contained 7 bases not matched to a gene. This CDR3 spans 16 amino acids. Germline V CDR1 and CDR2: MRHNA, SNTAGT. The CDR3 protein is CASRETGDLAKNIQYF. DNA for the CDR3: TGTGCCAGCAGAGAGACAGGGGATTTAGCCAAAAACATTCAGTACTTC.

The chain has TRBV6-1 and TRBJ2-7, with D possibly TRBD1 on 6 matching bases. Germline V CDR1 and CDR2: MNHNS, SASEGT. This CDR3 is built from 14 residues. Trimming pared 4 bases from V and 0 bases from J, leaving 10 bases between. The CDR3 region is CASSGDRYSYEQYF. CDR3 nucleotides: TGTGCCAGCAGTGGCGACAGGTACTCCTACGAGCAGTACTTC.

Turning to this clone: The same CDR3 is also encoded by other DNA sequences in this sample. The gene calls are TRBV29-1 and TRBJ2-3, with 9 bases that match TRBD2. The trim removed 4 bases at V and 2 bases at J, leaving 1 base unmatched. Germline loops: CDR1 SQVTM, CDR2 ANQGSEA. This CDR3 is 13 amino acids long. The DNA of the CDR3 is TGCAGCGTTGGCGGGAGGGCCACAGATACGCAGTATTTT. Amino acids: CSVGGRATDTQYF.

This clone was observed a few times. V gene TRBV6-5 combines with J gene TRBJ2-7; 11 bases are a match to TRBD2. This CDR3 region has 14 residues. CDR1 and CDR2 from the germline V gene are MNHEY and SVGAGI. Trimming removed 7 bases from V and 3 bases from J; junction bases left unmatched: 5. The CDR3 region is CASKTSGKVYEQYF. The CDR3 DNA is TGTGCCAGCAAGACTAGCGGGAAGGTCTACGAGCAGTACTTC.